The 17 T cell receptor beta chains below all came from one sample that was sequenced in a study of blood T cells in healthy people across ages. The use of a sample-barcoded 5' primer and a J-beta primer mix characterized a second PCR of roughly 6 to 11 cycles. TCRdb reprocessed the 5' RACE reads with MiXCR, giving one entry per CDR3 protein. The sample consists of approximately 1.5 million distinct CDR3 sequences, around 35% of them appearing once. Sequencing was done on a sample of blood. These receptors originate from a woman in her 30s in good health.

The chain links TRBV2 to TRBJ2-5, with TRBD1 matching 7 bases. The CDR3 totals 14 residues. The junction had 5 bases not matched to a gene; V was cut back by 7 bases and J by 0 bases. Per germline, CDR1 SNHLY and CDR2 FYNNEI. This CDR3 is CASKFGTDQETQYF. As DNA, the CDR3 is TGTGCCAGCAAGTTCGGGACAGACCAAGAGACCCAGTACTTC. Using reference TRBV2 and TRBJ2-5 for the parts outside the CDR3, the full variable domain is EPEVTQTPSHQVTQMGQEVILRCVPISNHLYFYWYRQILGQKVEFLVSFYNNEISEKSEIFDDQFSVERPDGSNFTLKIRSTKLEDSAMYFCASKFGTDQETQYFGPGTRLLVL.

This clonotype was seen ten or more times. The chain joins TRBV5-1 to TRBJ2-7; 12 nucleotides match TRBD1. Per germline, CDR1 SGHRS and CDR2 YFSETQ. The V and J ends lost 4 bases and 2 bases, in that order; junction bases with no gene match: 10. The CDR3 is 17 residues long. The chain's CDR3 is CASSHLPGTGGAYEQYF. CDR3 nucleotide sequence: TGCGCCAGCAGCCATCTCCCCGGGACAGGGGGCGCCTACGAGCAGTACTTC.

This clonotype was observed a few times. The chain employs TRBV20-1 and TRBJ2-3, with D uncertain. The germline V and J ends were trimmed by 0 bases and 5 bases, with 9 bases remaining between them. Germline V gene data show CDR1 as DFQATT and CDR2 as SNEGSKA (reference sequence). CDR3 length: 13 residues. This chain's CDR3 is CSARDNYGDTQYF. In DNA form, the CDR3 reads TGCAGTGCTAGAGATAACTACGGAGATACGCAGTATTTT.

The chain employs TRBV10-3 and TRBJ2-7; 7 bases match TRBD1. CDR3 length equals 14 residues. CDR1 ENHRY and CDR2 SYGVKD come from the germline V gene. V gave up 3 bases and J gave up 3 bases; unmatched junction bases: 5. As DNA, the CDR3 is TGTGCCATCAGTGATGTAGGGGGCGGCTACGAGCAGTACTTC. Translated: CAISDVGGGYEQYF.

The chain links TRBV4-2 to TRBJ2-3; 8 bases are shared with TRBD2. Germline V gene lookup returns CDR1 LGHNA and CDR2 YNFKEQ. The CDR3 has 16 amino acids. With 1 base clipped from V and 4 bases from J, the junction kept 7 bases outside the gene matches. The CDR3 nucleotides read TGTGCCAGCAGCCAAGGTCCAGCGGGAGCAGCAGATACGCAGTATTTT. Its protein is CASSQGPAGAADTQYF.

V usage is TRBV10-3 and J usage is TRBJ2-1; D gene unclear. This CDR3 spans 14 amino acids. Germline CDR1 reads ENHRY; CDR2 reads SYGVKD. The V and J ends lost 0 bases and 10 bases respectively, with 13 bases between them. DNA for the CDR3: TGTGCCATCAGTGAGTCCCTATCCCCTTTGGAGCAGTTCTTC. It encodes CAISESLSPLEQFF.

For the CDR3, the DNA is TGTGCCAGCACCTACGGCGGGGAGCTGTTTTTT. Translating it yields CASTYGGELFF. The genes are TRBV12-3 or TRBV12-4 and TRBJ2-2; D remains ambiguous. The CDR3 is 11 amino acids. V lost 7 bases and J 7 bases, leaving 7 bases between the germline ends.

Concerning this clonotype: A much larger clone sits a single nucleotide away, making a read error possible. The chain uses TRBV4-1 and TRBJ2-3; 7 bases fit TRBD2. Germline lookup yields CDR1 MGHRA and CDR2 YSYEKL. This CDR3 is 17 amino acids long. The CDR3 region is CASSQGRMGLSTNTQYF. The CDR3 nucleotides are TGCGCCAGCAGCCAAGGGAGAATGGGACTAAGCACAAATACGCAGTATTTT.

As concerns this clonotype: Mismatch with germline at one junction end may stem from a read error. V usage is TRBV7-9 and J usage is TRBJ2-3, with a possible D match to TRBD2 (6 bases). The CDR3 contains 15 residues. In germline, CDR1 is SEHNR, CDR2 FQNEAQ (reference sequence). The CDR3 is CASSRGSTSTDTRYF. CDR3 DNA sequence: TGTGCCAGCAGCCGGGGCTCCACTAGCACAGATACGCGGTATTTT.

The chain is built from TRBV7-9 and TRBJ2-1; D is unclear. This CDR3 spans 13 amino acids. Germline CDR1 and CDR2: SEHNR and FQNEAQ (reference sequence). V was pared by 2 bases and J by 9 bases, with 11 bases between. The CDR3 loop reads CASSLSQMTEQFF. The DNA for the CDR3 is TGTGCCAGCAGCTTAAGCCAGATGACTGAGCAGTTCTTC.

The V and J genes are TRBV3-1 and TRBJ2-1; 15 bases map to TRBD2. Germline CDR1 reads LGHDT; CDR2 reads YNNKEL (reference sequence). The CDR3 runs to 15 residues. The junction had 2 bases not matched to a gene; V was cut back by 6 bases and J by 5 bases. The CDR3: CASSRTSGGDNEQFF. CDR3 coding DNA: TGTGCCAGCAGTAGGACTAGCGGGGGGGACAATGAGCAGTTCTTC.

This clonotype was seen only a few times. This sequence joins TRBV7-2 and TRBJ2-7; D remains ambiguous. Germline loops: CDR1 SGHTA, CDR2 FQGNSA. The CDR3 is 16 amino acids. Trimming cost V 1 base and J 0 bases, with 13 bases left between them. The CDR3 DNA sequence: TGTGCCAGCAGCTTAGGTCAGGATTATTCCTCCTACGAGCAGTACTTC. Its translation is CASSLGQDYSSYEQYF.

The chain links TRBV2 to TRBJ2-5, with D unresolved. CDR3 size: 15 residues. Germline V CDR1 and CDR2: SNHLY, FYNNEI. V was shortened by 3 bases and J by 1 base, with 12 bases between the two germline ends. CDR3 loop: CASSDTGQSQETQYF. As DNA, the CDR3 is TGTGCCAGCAGTGACACGGGTCAGAGCCAAGAGACCCAGTACTTC.

The table lists this clonotype with a few counts. The chain recombines TRBV7-3 with TRBJ1-4, with D unclear. This CDR3 is built from 13 residues. CDR1 and CDR2 (germline): SGHTA, FQGTGA. Trimming shortened V by 5 bases and J by 13 bases, and 17 bases separated the two germline ends. The CDR3 nucleotides are TGTGCCAGCAGCCCTATGCCCGAAGATGGACTGTTTTTT. Protein product: CASSPMPEDGLFF. The whole variable domain, remainder taken from reference TRBV7-3 and TRBJ1-4, is GAGVSQTPSNKVTEKGKYVELRCDPISGHTALYWYRQSLGQGPEFLIYFQGTGAADDSGLPNDRFFAVRPEGSVSTLKIQRTERGDSAVYLCASSPMPEDGLFFGSGTQLSVL.

CDR3 loop: CAWSLGGYGQYF. The CDR3 DNA sequence: TGTGCCTGGAGTTTAGGTGGTTACGGGCAGTACTTC. The chain has TRBV30 and TRBJ2-5; no reliable D call. This CDR3 comprises 12 residues. Germline CDR1 is GTSNPN and CDR2 is SVGIG (reference sequence). V was shortened by 2 bases and J by 11 bases, with 15 bases between the two germline ends.

This clonotype was detected only a few times. The gene calls are TRBV6-5 and TRBJ1-5; 8 bases match TRBD1. Germline assignment: CDR1 MNHEY and CDR2 SVGAGI. CDR3 length equals 19 residues. Losses at the gene ends were 1 base for V and 3 bases for J; bases not matched to a gene: 14. This chain's CDR3 is CASSYFWPGTGGNNQPQHF. CDR3 DNA: TGTGCCAGCAGTTACTTCTGGCCAGGAACAGGGGGGAACAATCAGCCCCAGCATTTT.

A few counts support this clonotype. This chain joins TRBV9 and TRBJ1-2, with 9 positions matching TRBD1. The CDR3 loop spans 14 amino acids. Losses at the gene ends were 3 bases for V and 6 bases for J; bases not matched to a gene: 6. Germline values: CDR1 SGDLS, CDR2 YYNGEE. Here the CDR3 DNA reads TGTGCCAGCAGCGCCTGGACAGGGGCGGATGGCTACACCTTC. This translates into CASSAWTGADGYTF.